This T cell receptor (beta chain) was sequenced in a study of blood T cell repertoires in COVID-19. Study background: From the United States, Italy and Spain came samples of acute and convalescent COVID-19.

The ends lost 0 bases at V and 9 bases at J; junction bases unmatched: 5. Germline V gene data show CDR1 as MNHEY and CDR2 as SVGAGI. The length of the CDR3 is 13 residues. Source study methods: Using reference gene primer amplification, nucleated cell counts were estimated. Sequenced by immunoSEQ multiplex PCR; TCRdb stores in-frame clones only, minus some. Clonal size and the V and J genes are those of that table, whereas D and trimming came from the DNA. Found here are some 160,000 clones, approximately 84% of them singletons; the top ten hold approximately 15%. This TCR was recovered from a woman of 80 years or more with acute or convalescent COVID-19. This chain joins TRBV6-5 and TRBJ2-7; 7 bases agree with TRBD1. The sample comprised peripheral blood. The CDR3 here is CASSYSGRGMQYF. The CDR3 bases are TGTGCCAGCAGTTACTCGGGCAGGGGGATGCAGTACTTC.